These 25 T cell receptor beta chains originate from one sample sequenced in a study of CD8 T cells in Susac syndrome. RNA totalling roughly 0.45 to 1 ug underwent reverse transcription with random hexamers. Each CDR3 protein is one row after TCRdb ran MiXCR on the immunoSEQ multiplex PCR reads. The profile shows 200,000 or so distinct CDR3 sequences, about 93% of them singletons. Sequencing was done on a sample of CD8+ T cells from PBMCs. The receptors were gathered from a human donor with multiple sclerosis.

With regard to this clonotype: A junction end diverges from the germline sequence, so it may reflect a read error. V and J are TRBV20-1 and TRBJ2-3, with TRBD2 matching over 9 bases. The germline V gene encodes CDR1 DFQATT and CDR2 SNEGSKA (reference sequence). This CDR3 comprises 16 residues. This CDR3 is CSASGSGGRATNTQYF. The CDR3 nucleotides are TGCAGTGCATCCGGATCCGGCGGGAGGGCCACAAATACGCAGTATTTT.

The gene calls are TRBV2 and TRBJ2-1; the D is unclear. CDR3 size: 13 residues. Trimming pared 4 bases from V and 7 bases from J, leaving 11 bases between. CDR1 and CDR2 from the germline V gene are SNHLY and FYNNEI. CDR3 bases: TGTGCCAGCAGTGGAAGTAGCCTAAATGAGCAGTTCTTC. Encoded protein: CASSGSSLNEQFF.

V usage is TRBV4-1 and J usage is TRBJ2-5, with 9 bases fitting TRBD2. Per the germline V gene, CDR1 is MGHRA and CDR2 is YSYEKL. The CDR3 is 16 amino acids. Trimming cost V 4 bases and J 0 bases; bases outside gene matches: 6. In DNA, the CDR3 is TGCGCCAGCAGCCTCCAGACTAGCGGTTACCAAGAGACCCAGTACTTC. Protein sequence: CASSLQTSGYQETQYF.

This clonotype was counted once. This rearrangement joins TRBV27 to TRBJ1-2; 7 bases match TRBD1. With 4 bases clipped from V and 4 bases from J, the junction kept 3 bases outside the gene matches. From germline, CDR1 is MNHEY and CDR2 SMNVEV (reference sequence). The CDR3 spans 13 residues. CDR3 sequence: CASSSSGGYGYTF. Written as DNA, the CDR3 is TGTGCCAGCAGTTCCTCAGGGGGCTATGGCTACACCTTC.

The chain joins TRBV29-1 to TRBJ1-1; the match to TRBD1 covers 8 bases. The CDR3 contains 17 residues. Germline CDR1 SQVTM, CDR2 ANQGSEA. V trimming: 3 bases; J trimming: 3 bases; junction bases outside the gene matches: 15. This CDR3 is CSVEVRPDRASYTEAFF. Here the CDR3 DNA reads TGCAGCGTTGAGGTCCGACCGGACAGGGCTTCGTACACTGAAGCTTTCTTT.

The chain combines TRBV13 with TRBJ2-1; unclear D gene. The germline V gene encodes CDR1 PRHDT and CDR2 FYEKMQ (reference sequence). The V end was cut by 8 bases, the J end by 0 bases, with 8 bases between. CDR3 length: 13 residues. The DNA of the CDR3 is TGTGCCAGCGCCGAGGCCTCCTACAATGAGCAGTTCTTC. This sequence encodes CASAEASYNEQFF.

This chain joins TRBV7-9 and TRBJ2-1; TRBD2 matches at 10 bases. The CDR3 is 15 residues long. Germline CDR1 SEHNR, CDR2 FQNEAQ (reference sequence). V gave up 3 bases and J gave up 5 bases; unmatched junction bases: 4. CDR3 loop: CASSFLAGVHNEQFF. The CDR3 region has the DNA TGTGCCAGCAGCTTTCTAGCGGGAGTGCACAATGAGCAGTTCTTC.

CDR3 coding DNA: TGTGCCAGCGGGCAGCTCCCTATGAACACTGAAGCTTTCTTT. Translating it yields CASGQLPMNTEAFF. The chain employs TRBV27 and TRBJ1-1, with D unclear. The V end lost 8 bases, the J end lost 0 bases, and 13 bases lay between the germline ends. The CDR3 covers 14 residues. Germline V gene lookup returns CDR1 MNHEY and CDR2 SMNVEV (reference sequence).

This chain uses TRBV11-1 with TRBJ2-2; 8 bases map to TRBD2. The J segment lost 0 bases and the V segment lost 7 bases, leaving 19 bases of the junction unmatched. The CDR3 spans 20 residues. In germline, CDR1 is SGHAT, CDR2 FQDESV (reference sequence). The DNA for the CDR3 is TGTGCCAGCATCCACCACCACTCACTAGCGGATCCGACGAACACCGGGGAGCTGTTTTTT. Its protein is CASIHHHSLADPTNTGELFF.

The rearrangement uses TRBV7-8 and TRBJ2-6; no definite D call. The CDR3 covers 18 residues. The germline V gene has CDR1 SGHVS and CDR2 FQNEAQ. The germline V and J ends were trimmed by 2 bases and 0 bases, with 14 bases remaining between them. The CDR3 DNA sequence: TGTGCCAGCAGCTTAATCGGTGTCCCTATCTCTGGGGCCAACGTCCTGACTTTC. Its translation: CASSLIGVPISGANVLTF.

V usage is TRBV12-3 or TRBV12-4 and J usage is TRBJ2-5; no reliable D call. Trimming removed 6 bases from V and 5 bases from J, with 10 bases in between. CDR3 length: 12 residues. The CDR3 spells CASRGIGETQYF. The CDR3 bases are TGTGCCAGCAGGGGTATTGGGGAGACCCAGTACTTC.

The chain carries TRBV14 and TRBJ2-1, with unresolved D. V was clipped by 2 bases and J by 9 bases, with 11 bases between them. Germline V gene sequence: CDR1 SGHDN, CDR2 FVKESK. This CDR3 is 13 amino acids long. The CDR3 nucleotides read TGTGCCAGCAGCCAATCTGGGCAGGCTGAGCAGTTCTTC. Encoded protein: CASSQSGQAEQFF.

This chain uses TRBV7-8 with TRBJ2-1, with D possibly matching TRBD2 (5 bases). The V end was cut by 7 bases, the J end by 6 bases, with 13 bases between. Germline V CDR1 and CDR2: SGHVS, FQNEAQ. CDR3 length: 13 residues. The CDR3 is CASTFTRGNEQFF. CDR3 bases: TGTGCCAGCACCTTTACTAGAGGCAATGAGCAGTTCTTC.

The chain couples TRBV6-2 or TRBV6-3 to TRBJ1-3; D ambiguous. Trimming shortened V by 7 bases and J by 0 bases, and 7 bases separated the two germline ends. Germline V CDR1 and CDR2: MNHEY, SVGEGT. This CDR3 spans 13 amino acids. In DNA, the CDR3 is TGTGCCAGCACCAAAAGCTCTGGAAACACCATATATTTT. Protein sequence: CASTKSSGNTIYF.

The chain joins TRBV11-2 to TRBJ1-1; D gene uncertain. CDR3 length: 12 amino acids. Germline assignment: CDR1 SGHAT and CDR2 FQNNGV. Trimming removed 2 bases at V and 10 bases at J, with 11 bases between. CDR3 protein: CASSLRLHRAFF. CDR3 DNA sequence: TGTGCCAGCAGCTTAAGGCTCCATCGAGCTTTCTTT. The whole variable domain, remainder taken from reference TRBV11-2 and TRBJ1-1, is EAGVAQSPRYKIIEKRQSVAFWCNPISGHATLYWYQQILGQGPKLLIQFQNNGVVDDSQLPKDRFSAERLKGVDSTLKIQPAKLEDSAVYLCASSLRLHRAFFGQGTRLTVV.

The J gene is TRBJ2-3, the V gene TRBV10-2; D is ambiguous. V was trimmed by 4 bases and J by 3 bases, leaving 5 bases between them. Germline-derived CDR1 and CDR2 are WSHSY and SAAADI. The CDR3 length is 12 residues. The CDR3 reads CASSVATDTQYF. CDR3 in DNA: TGCGCCAGCAGTGTCGCGACAGATACGCAGTATTTT.

The chain couples TRBV5-6 to TRBJ1-5; TRBD1 might be the D (6 bases). The V gene's germline CDR1 is SGHDT and CDR2 YYEEEE. The V end lost 0 bases, the J end lost 1 base, and 8 bases lay between the germline ends. The CDR3 consists of 15 residues. The CDR3 spells CASSLGQGSNQPQHF. DNA of the CDR3: TGTGCCAGCAGCTTGGGTCAGGGGAGCAATCAGCCCCAGCATTTT.

The chain is built from TRBV12-3 or TRBV12-4 and TRBJ2-7; 8 positions agree with TRBD1. J gave up 0 bases and V 5 bases, and 6 bases lay outside the gene matches. The CDR3 covers 15 residues. CDR3: CASSPWDRSSYEQYF. The CDR3 nucleotides are TGTGCCAGCAGTCCCTGGGACAGGAGCTCCTACGAGCAGTACTTC.

The chain carries TRBV24-1 and TRBJ2-1, with 11 positions matching TRBD2. CDR1 KGHDR and CDR2 SFDVKD come from the germline V gene. V was clipped by 5 bases and J by 7 bases; unmatched bases: 6. The CDR3 covers 15 residues. CDR3 DNA: TGTGCCACCAGTGCCGATTCTAGCGGGGGGAATGAGCAGTTCTTC. This codes for CATSADSSGGNEQFF.

V and J are TRBV27 and TRBJ2-5; TRBD2 agrees at 9 bases. Germline loops: CDR1 MNHEY, CDR2 SMNVEV (reference sequence). V lost 6 bases to trimming and J lost 1 base; unmatched junction nucleotides: 6. This CDR3 spans 15 amino acids. CDR3 in amino acids: CASRVLAGTQETQYF. The CDR3 nucleotides read TGTGCCAGCAGGGTTCTAGCGGGGACCCAAGAGACCCAGTACTTC.

This rearrangement joins TRBV10-3 to TRBJ2-1; a weak D match, TRBD2 (6 bases). The V gene lost 0 bases and the J gene lost 8 bases, with 20 bases spanning the gap. Germline CDR1 is ENHRY and CDR2 is SYGVKD. CDR3 length: 17 amino acids. CDR3 sequence reads: CAISESTVLAGGYEQFF. The CDR3 nucleotides read TGTGCCATCAGTGAGTCGACGGTACTAGCCGGTGGGTATGAGCAGTTCTTC.

J is TRBJ2-5 and V is TRBV15; D may be TRBD2 (6 bases). Trimming left V 5 bases short and J 4 bases short, with 14 bases between. This CDR3 spans 14 amino acids. Germline V gene sequence: CDR1 LNHNV, CDR2 YYDKDF (reference sequence). CDR3 DNA sequence: TGTGCCACCAGCGGTACTAGCATTACAGAGACCCAGTACTTC. Its translation: CATSGTSITETQYF. Using reference TRBV15 and TRBJ2-5 for the parts outside the CDR3, the full variable domain is DAMVIQNPRYQVTQFGKPVTLSCSQTLNHNVMYWYQQKSSQAPKLLFHYYDKDFNNEADTPDNFQSRRPNTSFCFLDIRSPGLGDTAMYLCATSGTSITETQYFGPGTRLLVL.

The table lists this clonotype with a count of one. The V and J genes are TRBV27 and TRBJ1-2; 9 bases fit TRBD1. The trim removed 5 bases at V and 0 bases at J, leaving 10 bases unmatched. CDR1 is MNHEY and CDR2 is SMNVEV in the germline V gene (reference sequence). This CDR3 is built from 17 residues. The CDR3 bases are TGTGCCAGCAGTCCTGGGACAGGGAGGGGGTCTAACTATGGCTACACCTTC. It encodes CASSPGTGRGSNYGYTF.

This clonotype was picked up one time. This chain links TRBV7-8 with TRBJ2-3; D might be TRBD1 or TRBD2, each matching 5 bases. The CDR3 is 14 residues long. The ends were cut back, 9 bases at V and 4 bases at J, with 17 bases in the middle. The germline gives CDR1 SGHVS, CDR2 FQNEAQ. The CDR3 sequence: CASAPGAAPDTQYF. The CDR3 DNA reads TGTGCCAGTGCCCCCGGGGCTGCCCCAGATACGCAGTATTTT.

The chain joins TRBV7-6 to TRBJ2-7; possible D gene TRBD1, 5 bases. Trimming removed 5 bases from V and 5 bases from J, with 16 bases in between. CDR1 and CDR2 (germline): SGHVS, FNYEAQ. The CDR3 consists of 14 residues. The CDR3 region is CASSGNAQGDEQYF. DNA for the CDR3: TGTGCCAGCAGCGGAAACGCGCAGGGCGACGAGCAGTACTTC. The full variable domain, with the rest looked up from reference TRBV7-6 and TRBJ2-7, is GAGVSQSPRYKVTKRGQDVALRCDPISGHVSLYWYRQALGQGPEFLTYFNYEAQQDKSGLPNDRFSAERPEGSISTLTIQRTEQRDSAMYRCASSGNAQGDEQYFGPGTRLTVT.